The rows below give T cell receptor beta chains drawn from one sample of a study of OX40 agonist ivuxolimab in advanced cancers. Clones were read by immunoSEQ multiplex PCR, and TCRdb kept only the in-frame ones, dropping some. The repertoire has 30,000 to 45,000 clones, approximately 80% of them found once; the top ten carry almost 10%. Sequencing used CD4+ or CD8+ T cells sorted from blood, obtained in a trial of the OX40 agonist ivuxolimab. The receptors derive from an adult with an advanced solid tumor such as melanoma, head and neck, liver or kidney cancer. Both conserved end residues are part of each CDR3. D genes are given only for firm matches. For some rows the clone size is stated as once, few or many, or as a class when expanded; others skip it.

-	TRBV11-2	TRBD2	TRBJ2-1	CASSLGLAGGDEQFF	TGTGCCAGCAGCCTCGGACTAGCGGGGGGCGATGAGCAGTTCTTC
-	TRBV29-1	-	TRBJ1-2	CSVEGGGLGYTF	TGCAGCGTGGAGGGTGGTGGACTTGGCTACACCTTC
-	TRBV19	-	TRBJ1-2	CASSFTDSYGYTF	TGTGCCAGTAGTTTCACGGACAGCTATGGCTACACCTTC
-	TRBV7-9	TRBD1	TRBJ1-5	CASSLDRGEQPQHF	TGTGCCAGCAGCCTCGACAGGGGAGAGCAGCCCCAGCATTTT
once	TRBV4-1	-	TRBJ1-3	CASSQDGRLAGDTIYF	TGCGCCAGCAGCCAAGATGGCCGCCTTGCGGGTGACACCATATATTTT
-	TRBV7-2	-	TRBJ1-1	CASSLRGNTEAFF	TGTGCCAGCAGCTTACGGGGCAACACTGAAGCTTTCTTT
-	TRBV12-5	TRBD1	TRBJ2-3	CASGSRQGDTQYF	TGTGCTAGTGGTAGCAGACAGGGAGATACGCAGTATTTT
-	TRBV5-4	TRBD1	TRBJ2-5	CASSPQGQGGETQYF	TGTGCCAGCAGCCCACAGGGACAGGGGGGAGAGACCCAGTACTTC
-	TRBV7-9	TRBD1	TRBJ1-2	CASSPRTGTAYGYTF	TGTGCCAGCAGCCCTCGGACAGGAACCGCCTATGGCTACACCTTC
once	TRBV7-3	-	TRBJ2-5	CASSAGVYETQYF	TGTGCCAGCAGCGCCGGAGTGTATGAGACCCAGTACTTC
-	TRBV28	-	TRBJ1-4	CASNVGALGKLFF	TGTGCCAGCAATGTGGGGGCGTTAGGAAAACTGTTTTTT
-	TRBV19	-	TRBJ2-3	CASRQASTDTQYF	TGTGCCAGTAGACAGGCATCCACAGATACGCAGTATTTT
-	TRBV9	TRBD2	TRBJ2-2	CASNPSGDPTGELFF	TGTGCCAGCAACCCAAGCGGGGACCCCACCGGGGAGCTGTTTTTT
-	TRBV27	-	TRBJ1-1	CASSSRGSVRNTEAFF	TGTGCCAGCAGTTCAAGGGGCTCAGTTCGGAACACTGAAGCTTTCTTT
-	TRBV7-3	TRBD1	TRBJ2-2	CASSQGQGPTGELFF	TGTGCCAGCAGCCAGGGACAGGGTCCGACCGGGGAGCTGTTTTTT
once	TRBV27	-	TRBJ1-2	CATLKGGYGYAF	TGTGCCACCCTCAAGGGAGGCTATGGCTACGCCTTC
-	TRBV6-6	-	TRBJ2-5	CASSLAGRYQETQYF	TGTGCCAGCAGTTTGGCTGGGAGGTACCAAGAGACCCAGTACTTC